A selection of T cell receptor beta chains follows, all from one sample in a study of OX40 agonist ivuxolimab in advanced cancers. Clones were sequenced by immunoSEQ multiplex PCR, and TCRdb holds only the in-frame ones, with some missing. The repertoire includes 75,000 to 90,000 clones, 80% to 90% of them detected once, and roughly 1.5% sits in the top ten. Sequencing used CD4+ or CD8+ T cells sorted from blood, obtained in a trial of the OX40 agonist ivuxolimab. These receptors were collected from an adult with an advanced solid tumor such as melanoma, head and neck, liver or kidney cancer. Each CDR3 is given with its conserved first and last residue. A D gene is named only where the DNA matches it firmly. Where a row states a size, it is once, few, many or the class of an expanded clone; other rows omit it.

TRBJ2-5,TRBV7-2,once,NA,TGTGCCAGCAGTCCCGGGGGTGGGCTGATAGGAGGGACCCAGTACTTC,CASSPGGGLIGGTQYF
TRBJ1-3,TRBV5-6,NA,NA,TGTGCCAGCACCTTCCTCGCTGGAAACACCATATATTTT,CASTFLAGNTIYF
TRBJ2-2,TRBV11-3,NA,NA,TGTGCCAGCAGCTTTAGGGCTGGCGGGGAGCTGTTTTTT,CASSFRAGGELFF
TRBJ1-1,TRBV7-3,NA,TRBD1,TGTGCCAGCAGCACGGGACAGGGGAACACTGAAGCTTTCTTT,CASSTGQGNTEAFF
TRBJ2-1,TRBV5-4,once,TRBD2,TGTGCCAGCAGCGCTAGCGGGGGGGTCTACAATGAGCAGTTCTTC,CASSASGGVYNEQFF
TRBJ2-5,TRBV7-2,NA,TRBD1,TGTGCCAGCAGCCCCTTCCAGACAGGGGGCAGGAGGGAGACCCAGTACTTC,CASSPFQTGGRRETQYF
TRBJ1-6,TRBV5-1,NA,NA,TGCGCCAGCAGCCCCACAGGGCTTAGCTCCTATAATTCACCCCTCCACTTT,CASSPTGLSSYNSPLHF
TRBJ2-1,TRBV7-2,NA,NA,TGTGCCAGCAGCTCCCAATTTTACAATGAGCAGTTCTTC,CASSSQFYNEQFF
TRBJ2-1,TRBV7-2,NA,TRBD2,TGTGCCAGCAGCTTACTAGCGGGATACAATGAGCAGTTCTTC,CASSLLAGYNEQFF
TRBJ2-3,TRBV13,NA,NA,TGTGCCAGCAGCTTAGCAGGTGGGGGGGATACGCAGTATTTT,CASSLAGGGDTQYF
TRBJ1-2,TRBV9,NA,NA,TGTGCCAGCAGCGCTCGCAGGGAATCGGACGGCTACACCTTC,CASSARRESDGYTF
TRBJ1-2,TRBV29-1,NA,TRBD1,TGCAGCGCTAGGACAGGGGACTATGGCTACACCTTC,CSARTGDYGYTF
TRBJ2-2,TRBV15,NA,NA,TGTGCCACCAGCAGGCGCGTTCCCCCGAACACCGGGGAGCTGTTTTTT,CATSRRVPPNTGELFF
TRBJ2-3,TRBV28,NA,NA,TGTGCCAGCAGTGCCCCTAGCACAGATACGCAGTATTTT,CASSAPSTDTQYF
TRBJ2-3,TRBV7-2,NA,NA,TGTGCCAGCAGCCGGGACCCTCGCACAGATACGCAGTATTTT,CASSRDPRTDTQYF